This is a list of T cell receptor beta chains from one sample in a study of cytomegalovirus exposure and HLA in healthy donors. Generated by immunoSEQ multiplex PCR, the TCRdb table keeps only in-frame clones and is missing some. The table shows around 200,000 clones, with around 80% occurring only once. Specimen: PBMCs. These receptors all stem from a girl aged 2-15 years in good health and CMV-seropositive. The CDR3 runs from the conserved cysteine through the conserved F or W. The D gene is left open where the match is weak. Some rows mark clone size as missing; the rest say once, few, many or name a class of expanded clone.

j_gene | v_gene | abundance | d_gene | CDR3aa | CDR3nt
TRBJ1-5 | TRBV5-1 | NA | NA | CASSWGVDQPQHF | TGCGCCAGCAGCTGGGGGGTCGATCAGCCCCAGCATTTT
TRBJ2-7 | TRBV7-9 | NA | TRBD2 | CASSPSGFYEQYF | TGTGCCAGCAGCCCTAGCGGGTTCTACGAGCAGTACTTC
TRBJ2-5 | TRBV28 | NA | NA | CASSTRQVGRGTQYF | TGTGCCAGCAGTACTCGACAGGTCGGTCGTGGGACCCAGTACTTC
TRBJ2-7 | TRBV7-2 | NA | NA | CASSLVRGYEQYF | TGTGCCAGCAGCTTAGTTAGGGGTTACGAGCAGTACTTC
TRBJ2-1 | TRBV4-1 | NA | TRBD1 | CASSQGQGLGSYNEQFF | TGCGCCAGCAGCCAAGGACAGGGTTTAGGCTCCTACAATGAGCAGTTCTTC
TRBJ2-3 | TRBV10-3 | NA | NA | CAISLGLTDTQYF | TGTGCCATCAGCCTGGGGCTAACAGATACGCAGTATTTT
TRBJ2-7 | TRBV28 | NA | TRBD2 | CASSLLIGGGSSYEQYF | TGTGCCAGCAGTTTATTAATTGGCGGGGGTAGCTCCTACGAGCAGTACTTC
TRBJ1-1 | TRBV5-5 | NA | TRBD1 | CASSFTGGDTEAFF | TGTGCCAGCAGCTTTACAGGGGGAGACACTGAAGCTTTCTTT
TRBJ1-2 | TRBV6-5 | NA | NA | CASSSSLGAYGYTF | TGTGCCAGCAGTTCCTCTTTGGGGGCCTATGGCTACACCTTC
TRBJ2-2 | TRBV19 | NA | NA | CGVTGLAGELFF | TGTGGAGTGACAGGACTAGCCGGGGAGCTGTTTTTT
TRBJ2-7 | TRBV6-1 | NA | NA | CASSEAVEGSYEQYF | TGTGCCAGCAGTGAAGCGGTGGAGGGCTCCTACGAGCAGTACTTC
TRBJ2-3 | TRBV19 | once | TRBD1 | CASRNPGQATDTQYF | TGTGCCAGTAGGAACCCGGGACAGGCCACAGATACGCAGTATTTT
TRBJ2-3 | TRBV6-5 | NA | NA | CASSYSRSTDTQYF | TGTGCCAGCAGTTACTCGAGGTCCACAGATACGCAGTATTTT
TRBJ2-5 | TRBV5-6 | NA | NA | CASSLGGIEETQYF | TGTGCCAGCAGCTTGGGAGGGATTGAGGAGACCCAGTACTTC
TRBJ1-2 | TRBV5-4 | NA | NA | CASSFRGNYGYTF | TGTGCCAGCAGCTTCCGGGGAAACTATGGCTACACCTTC
TRBJ1-5 | TRBV27 | NA | NA | CASRLAAHQPQHF | TGTGCCAGCAGGCTTGCGGCTCACCAGCCCCAGCATTTT
TRBJ1-5 | TRBV9 | NA | NA | CASSPDGDYNQPQHF | TGTGCCAGCAGCCCCGATGGAGACTACAATCAGCCCCAGCATTTT
TRBJ2-7 | TRBV4-2 | once | TRBD1 | CASSHPGQANREQYF | TGTGCCAGCAGCCATCCGGGACAGGCGAATCGCGAGCAGTACTTC
TRBJ2-1 | TRBV7-2 | NA | TRBD2 | CASSRLAGGLGEQFF | TGTGCCAGCAGCAGACTAGCGGGGGGGCTGGGTGAGCAGTTCTTC
TRBJ2-1 | TRBV7-6 | NA | TRBD2 | CASSRPGLGGRGEQFF | TGTGCCAGCAGCCGCCCGGGACTAGGGGGTCGGGGAGAGCAGTTCTTC
TRBJ1-5 | TRBV15 | NA | NA | CATSRSGINNQPQHF | TGTGCCACCAGCAGATCGGGGATTAACAATCAGCCCCAGCATTTT
TRBJ2-7 | TRBV6-1 | NA | NA | CASSEPGLYEQYF | TGTGCCAGCAGCGAACCGGGACTCTACGAGCAGTACTTC
TRBJ2-1 | TRBV10-2 | NA | NA | CASSEFNTGDRGQFF | TGCGCCAGCAGTGAGTTTAATACTGGAGATCGAGGGCAGTTCTTC